This is a list of T cell receptor beta chains from one sample in a study of blood T cell repertoires in COVID-19. Assay used: immunoSEQ multiplex PCR; TCRdb lists only in-frame clones, some missing. The sample lists a few hundred thousand clones; 70% to 90% were seen once. The sequencing input was peripheral blood. The origin of the receptors is a man between 18 and 29 years old with active or convalescent COVID-19. The CDR3 runs from the conserved cysteine through the conserved F or W. Size is omitted from some rows. Given values are once, few, many or a class for expanded clones.

V gene: TRBV7-9
J gene: TRBJ2-5
clone size: .
CDR3 protein: CASSSNPGLGIYF

V gene: TRBV28
J gene: TRBJ2-7
clone size: .
CDR3 protein: CASSIAGGPVEQYF

V gene: TRBV4-3
J gene: TRBJ2-5
clone size: .
CDR3 protein: CRGPQETQYF

V gene: TRBV7-2
J gene: TRBJ2-7
clone size: .
CDR3 protein: CASSLESGNSYEQYF

V gene: TRBV19
J gene: TRBJ1-1
clone size: .
CDR3 protein: CASSGPMNTEAFF

V gene: TRBV5-1
J gene: TRBJ2-7
clone size: .
CDR3 protein: CASSLGTSGNEQYF

V gene: TRBV11-1
J gene: TRBJ2-3
clone size: .
CDR3 protein: CASSLPSTGTQYF

V gene: TRBV5-4
J gene: TRBJ2-1
clone size: .
CDR3 protein: CASSPVGGGDSYNEQFF

V gene: TRBV30
J gene: TRBJ1-1
clone size: .
CDR3 protein: CAWSAVPGQGSAFF

V gene: TRBV5-5
J gene: TRBJ1-2
clone size: once
CDR3 protein: CASSLGTGRLWFDVYTF

V gene: TRBV7-3
J gene: TRBJ1-1
clone size: .
CDR3 protein: CASSPHGLGSEAFF

V gene: TRBV9
J gene: TRBJ1-3
clone size: .
CDR3 protein: CASSGDRVGNTIYF

V gene: TRBV3-1/TRBV3-2
J gene: TRBJ2-3
clone size: .
CDR3 protein: CASSQVGGRTDTQYF

V gene: TRBV6-4
J gene: TRBJ2-2
clone size: once
CDR3 protein: CASSAHGGNTNTGELFF

V gene: TRBV28
J gene: TRBJ2-1
clone size: .
CDR3 protein: CASSSLGRGSYNEQFF

V gene: TRBV25-1
J gene: TRBJ2-7
clone size: .
CDR3 protein: CASSEWTGETYEQYF

V gene: TRBV18
J gene: TRBJ2-3
clone size: .
CDR3 protein: CASSQTSGSTDTQYF

V gene: TRBV7-2
J gene: TRBJ2-7
clone size: .
CDR3 protein: CASSPNSGGTYEQYF

V gene: TRBV7-2
J gene: TRBJ2-7
clone size: .
CDR3 protein: CASSVTSTYEQYF

V gene: TRBV19
J gene: TRBJ2-7
clone size: many
CDR3 protein: CASSIGGLSYEQYF